Below, 13 T cell receptor beta chains from the same sample are listed, as sequenced in a study of tumor-infiltrating lymphocytes in primary liver carcinoma. Priming with a constant-region primer yielded TCR beta cDNA from roughly 490 ng total RNA. ARM-PCR, slightly modified, supplied the TCR beta libraries through three nested multiplex PCR rounds. The first two PCR rounds used TRBV1-TRBV30 primers with a Cbeta primer, roughly 10 cycles each. A single record per CDR3 protein comes from TCRdb applying MiXCR to the multiplex PCR reads. The sample contains 75,000 to 80,000 distinct CDR3 sequences, 65% to 75% of which appear only once. Co-extraction of RNA and DNA was performed on about 20-32 mg of unsorted bulk tissue. Material: tumor-adjacent normal liver tissue. These TCRs come from a man in his forties with primary liver carcinoma and hepatitis B virus infection.

Comment on this clonotype: This sequence may be a read error, since a much larger clone differs from it by one base. The rearrangement joins TRBV4-3 to TRBJ2-1, with a possible D match to TRBD1 (7 bases). CDR1 LGHNA and CDR2 YSLEER come from the germline V gene. This CDR3 is built from 16 residues. Written as DNA, the CDR3 is TGCGCCAACAGCCAAGAAACCAGGGGGAGGTACAATGAGCAGTTCTTC. It translates to CANSQETRGRYNEQFF.

Notes on this clonotype: At one boundary the junction diverges from the germline segment, which might be a read error. The rearrangement joins TRBV28 to TRBJ1-2; D remains ambiguous. The CDR3 runs 11 residues. The germline V gene encodes CDR1 MDHEN and CDR2 SYDVKM. DNA for the CDR3: TGTGCCAGCAGTTCAGGCTATGGCTACATCTTC. Translated: CASSSGYGYIF.

This chain joins TRBV5-4 and TRBJ2-5; TRBD2 matches at 13 bases. Germline V gene data show CDR1 as SGHNT and CDR2 as YYREEE (reference sequence). The junction had 8 bases not matched to a gene; V was cut back by 0 bases and J by 3 bases. This CDR3 is 18 amino acids long. CDR3 in DNA: TGTGCCAGCAGCTTGGACTCTGGACTAGCGGGGGAGAAAGAGACCCAGTACTTC. Its translation is CASSLDSGLAGEKETQYF.

With regard to this clonotype: This could be a read error, since a much larger clone is one nucleotide away. The CDR3 is CARSVRKTEAFF. In DNA form, the CDR3 reads TGTGCCAGAAGTGTCAGAAAAACTGAAGCTTTCTTT. The rearrangement joins TRBV28 to TRBJ1-1; no clear D. The CDR3 is made up of 12 amino acids. Per germline, CDR1 MDHEN and CDR2 SYDVKM. Trimming cost V 9 bases and J 5 bases, with 13 bases left between them. Filled out from reference TRBV28 and TRBJ1-1, the complete variable domain reads DVKVTQSSRYLVKRTGEKVFLECVQDMDHENMFWYRQDPGLGLRLIYFSYDVKMKEKGDIPEGYSVSREKKERFSLILESASTNQTSMYLCARSVRKTEAFFGQGTRLTVV.

A remark on this clonotype: No conserved phenylalanine or tryptophan ends this CDR3, so it is likely a read error. It is unclear where the CDR3 begins or ends on the DNA, so no DNA is shown, and the CDR3 is as TCRdb lists it. This sequence joins TRBV29-1 and TRBJ2-1. Germline V gene lookup returns CDR1 SQVTM and CDR2 ANQGSEA. The length of the CDR3 is 11 amino acids, counting both ends. The CDR3 spells CSVESNNEEFL.

This clonotype was detected only once. This chain links TRBV11-2 with TRBJ2-1; D is unclear. TRBJ2-7 explains the end of the DNA better; the J call may be wrong. This CDR3 spans 14 amino acids. Germline V gives CDR1 SGHAT, CDR2 FQNNGV. Here the CDR3 DNA reads TGTGCCAGCAGGATATACCGGCTAGTTAGTGAGCAGTACTTC. Translation: CASRIYRLVSEQYF.

Points on this clonotype: A junction boundary mismatches the germline segment, possibly from a read error. The chain joins TRBV4-3 to TRBJ2-5; 9 nucleotides match TRBD2. Germline-derived CDR1 and CDR2 are LGHNA and YSLEER. This CDR3 region has 17 residues. CDR3 DNA sequence: TGCGCCAGCAGCCAGATGGGGACTAGCTGGGGCCCGGAGACCCAGTACTTT. As protein: CASSQMGTSWGPETQYF.

V and J are TRBV4-2 and TRBJ1-4; no clear D gene. Trimming shortened V by 3 bases and J by 12 bases, and 14 bases separated the two germline ends. Looked up from germline, CDR1 is LGHNA and CDR2 is YNFKEQ. CDR3 length: 13 residues. The DNA of the CDR3 is TGTGCCAGCAGCCAGCCCCACCGCGAACAACTGTTTTTT. Encoded protein: CASSQPHREQLFF.

This clonotype was seen a single time. The V gene is TRBV29-1, the J gene TRBJ1-1; TRBD1 might be the D (5 bases). The CDR3 runs to 14 residues. The germline V gene has CDR1 SQVTM and CDR2 ANQGSEA. In nucleotides, the CDR3 is TGCTGCTTTGAAGATGGGGGTGACGGCACTGAAGCTTTCTTT. This gives the protein CCFEDGGDGTEAFF.

This clonotype is a singleton in its sample. The chain combines TRBV5-4 with TRBJ2-1, with D possibly matching TRBD2 (5 bases). The CDR3 runs 14 residues. Per germline, CDR1 SGHNT and CDR2 YYREEE (reference sequence). Deletions cut 4 bases from V and 3 bases from J, with 11 bases between. The CDR3 coding sequence is TGTGCCAGCAGCCCCGCGGGCAACTACAATGAGCAGTTCTTC. Translated: CASSPAGNYNEQFF.

This clonotype was recorded at least ten times. The CDR3 DNA is TGTGCCAGCAGCTTGGAAGGACTTAGCTCCTACAATGAGCAGTTCTTC. Its protein is CASSLEGLSSYNEQFF. The V and J genes are TRBV5-6 and TRBJ2-1, with TRBD2 as a possible D gene (5 bases). Trimming cost V 0 bases and J 0 bases, with 10 bases left between them. This CDR3 has 16 residues. Germline CDR1 reads SGHDT; CDR2 reads YYEEEE.

J is TRBJ2-2 and V is TRBV11-2; 9 positions agree with TRBD2. The CDR3 is made up of 16 amino acids. Germline assignment: CDR1 SGHAT and CDR2 FQNNGV. Germline trimming cut 3 bases from V and 8 bases from J; bases unmatched to any gene: 10. The CDR3 sequence: CASSFRLAGDAGELFF. In DNA, the CDR3 is TGTGCCAGCAGCTTCCGATTAGCGGGAGATGCGGGGGAGCTGTTTTTT.

This clonotype came up once. A read error is possible here, since a much larger clone lies one base away. V is TRBV11-2 and J is TRBJ2-6; maybe TRBD1 (5 bases). The CDR3 totals 16 residues. Germline V lookup: CDR1 SGHAT, CDR2 FQNNGV. CDR3 loop: CASSLDQGSGANVLTF. The DNA for the CDR3 is TGTGCCAGCAGCTTAGATCAGGGTTCTGGGGCCAACGTCTTGACTTTC.